A single sample gave rise to the 27 T cell receptor beta chains below, sequenced in a study of blood T cells in healthy people across ages. With a J-beta primer mix and a sample-barcoded 5' primer, a second PCR ran 7 to 11 cycles. From the 5' RACE reads, TCRdb called clonotypes with MiXCR, one entry per CDR3 protein. The sample has fewer than 2,000,000 distinct CDR3 sequences; approximately 32% are singletons. The sequencing input was blood. Receptor source: a young woman in good health.

The chain carries TRBV27 and TRBJ2-1; either TRBD1 or TRBD2 may fit D (7 bases each). Deletions cut 8 bases from V and 9 bases from J, with 14 bases between. CDR1 is MNHEY, CDR2 SMNVEV, per germline (reference sequence). This CDR3 has 12 residues. Here the CDR3 reads CASASGGGEQFF. The CDR3 bases are TGTGCCAGCGCATCAGGGGGGGGTGAGCAGTTCTTC.

J is TRBJ2-7 and V is TRBV5-1, with 12 bases that match TRBD2. J was trimmed by 5 bases and V by 4 bases; bases with no gene match: 7. The CDR3 has 15 residues. Germline CDR1 reads SGHRS; CDR2 reads YFSETQ. CDR3 in DNA: TGCGCCAGCAGCGAACTAGCGGGAGGACAGGACGAGCAGTACTTC. Residues: CASSELAGGQDEQYF.

This clonotype was found a few times. The gene calls are TRBV9 and TRBJ2-3; D tentatively fits TRBD1 or TRBD2 (6 bases each). Per germline, CDR1 SGDLS and CDR2 YYNGEE. The CDR3 extends over 16 amino acids. V was shortened by 0 bases and J by 4 bases, with 15 bases between the two germline ends. The CDR3 DNA reads TGTGCCAGCAGCGTAGGGTCTGGGGGGCTTCCAGATACGCAGTATTTT. Amino acid sequence: CASSVGSGGLPDTQYF.

As regards this clonotype: A much larger clone is a single base away; this may be a read error. In this CDR3 the conserved last residue, phenylalanine or tryptophan, is missing, so a read error is likely. The gene calls are TRBV5-1 and TRBJ2-6; D perhaps matches TRBD1 (5 bases). Trimming removed 0 bases at V and 0 bases at J, with 7 bases between. The CDR3 is made up of 16 amino acids. Germline V gene data show CDR1 as SGHRS and CDR2 as YFSETQ. Here the CDR3 DNA reads TGCGCCAGCAGCTTGGGACAGCTCTCTGGGGCCAACGTCCTGACTTAC. Encoded protein: CASSLGQLSGANVLTY.

This chain connects TRBV9 to TRBJ2-1; 7 bases match TRBD2. J lost 4 bases, V lost 0 bases, and 10 bases had no gene match. In germline, CDR1 is SGDLS, CDR2 YYNGEE. CDR3 size: 17 residues. The CDR3 nucleotides are TGTGCCAGCAGCGTAGGTTGTGGGGAGGGAAAGTACAATGAGCAGTTCTTC. Its protein product is CASSVGCGEGKYNEQFF.

This clonotype has a handful of counts. The chain couples TRBV10-1 to TRBJ2-6; D remains ambiguous. The CDR3 is made up of 14 amino acids. Trimming took 6 bases from V and 1 from J, leaving 7 bases between them. Germline V gene lookup returns CDR1 WNHNN and CDR2 SYGVQD (reference sequence). The CDR3 sequence is CASRESSGANVLTF. In DNA form, the CDR3 reads TGCGCCAGCAGGGAAAGTTCTGGGGCCAACGTCCTGACTTTC.

The chain couples TRBV6-5 to TRBJ1-2, with 7 bases matching TRBD1. Germline V gives CDR1 MNHEY, CDR2 SVGAGI. There are 13 residues in the CDR3. After removal of 6 bases from V and 8 bases from J, the junction contained 9 bases not matched to a gene. CDR3 protein: CASRRQGSRGYTF. DNA of the CDR3: TGTGCCAGCAGGAGACAGGGTTCCCGGGGCTACACCTTC.

This chain joins TRBV12-3 or TRBV12-4 and TRBJ1-2, with D tentatively TRBD1 (5 bases). The V gene lost 7 bases and the J gene lost 8 bases, with 20 bases spanning the gap. This CDR3 spans 14 amino acids. CDR3 nucleotides: TGTGCCAGCACACACAGGAGGCAGAGAAACGGCTACACCTTC. Its protein is CASTHRRQRNGYTF.

This clonotype has just a few counts. The V call is TRBV7-3, the J call TRBJ1-2; 8 bases line up with TRBD1. The CDR3 runs to 14 residues. Germline V lookup: CDR1 SGHTA, CDR2 FQGTGA. J was trimmed by 8 bases and V by 4 bases; bases with no gene match: 9. The CDR3 bases are TGTGCCAGCAGCTCCGGGACAGGTCCTCCGGGCTACACCTTC. Its translation is CASSSGTGPPGYTF.

This clonotype was observed a few times. This chain uses TRBV10-3 with TRBJ1-2, with 7 bases identical to TRBD1. Germline-derived CDR1 and CDR2 are ENHRY and SYGVKD. CDR3 length: 18 residues. V shed 0 bases and J 4 bases; nucleotides not matched to a gene: 14. CDR3 DNA: TGTGCCATCAGTGAGTCGCCTGACTTGAGGGGGCGAATCTATGGCTACACCTTC. It specifies CAISESPDLRGRIYGYTF.

The chain couples TRBV20-1 to TRBJ2-1; 9 positions agree with TRBD2. Germline-derived CDR1 and CDR2 are DFQATT and SNEGSKA (reference sequence). The CDR3 has 14 residues. With V trimmed by 0 bases and J by 9 bases, 6 bases remained unmatched. In DNA, the CDR3 is TGCAGTGCTAGAGATCGGCGGGAGGGCCGTGAGCAGTTCTTC. It codes for CSARDRREGREQFF.

The V gene is TRBV5-6, the J gene TRBJ2-4; the D gene is possibly TRBD1 (6 bases). The germline V and J ends were trimmed by 2 bases and 0 bases, with 12 bases remaining between them. The CDR3 runs 16 residues. From germline, CDR1 is SGHDT and CDR2 YYEEEE. CDR3 sequence: CASSLLTGLAKNIQYF. The CDR3 DNA reads TGTGCCAGCAGCTTACTGACAGGACTAGCCAAAAACATTCAGTACTTC.

The rearrangement uses TRBV5-1 and TRBJ2-3; maybe TRBD2 (6 bases). This CDR3 region has 14 residues. In germline, CDR1 is SGHRS, CDR2 YFSETQ. The V end lost 7 bases, the J end lost 0 bases, and 12 bases lay between the germline ends. The CDR3: CASGGGDSTDTQYF. The CDR3, as DNA: TGCGCCAGCGGAGGCGGGGATAGCACAGATACGCAGTATTTT.

The chain uses TRBV20-1 and TRBJ2-3; TRBD2 matches 11 bases. Trimming at V came to 3 bases and at J to 5 bases, leaving 7 bases not matched to a gene. The CDR3 sequence is 15 residues long. Germline V CDR1 and CDR2: DFQATT, SNEGSKA (reference sequence). CDR3: CSASILAGGIDTQYF. The CDR3 bases are TGCAGTGCTAGTATCCTAGCGGGAGGAATAGATACGCAGTATTTT.

Only a few counts were recorded for this clonotype. An end of the junction does not agree with germline; a read error may underlie this. V usage is TRBV5-1 and J usage is TRBJ2-3; D remains ambiguous. This CDR3 has 14 residues. The germline V gene has CDR1 SGHRS and CDR2 YFSETQ. The CDR3 spells CASSLAQNTYTQYF. The CDR3 coding sequence is TGCGCCAGCAGCTTGGCCCAGAACACATATACGCAGTATTTT.

This clonotype has a single count. The gene calls are TRBV2 and TRBJ2-1; D could derive from TRBD1 or TRBD2 (5 bases each). In germline, CDR1 is SNHLY, CDR2 FYNNEI. The CDR3 covers 13 residues. V was shortened by 7 bases and J by 5 bases, with 12 bases between the two germline ends. Here the CDR3 reads CASNSGGNNEQFF. CDR3 DNA: TGTGCCAGCAATTCTGGGGGAAACAATGAGCAGTTCTTC. The entire variable domain, with the rest obtained from reference TRBV2 and TRBJ2-1, is as follows: EPEVTQTPSHQVTQMGQEVILRCVPISNHLYFYWYRQILGQKVEFLVSFYNNEISEKSEIFDDQFSVERPDGSNFTLKIRSTKLEDSAMYFCASNSGGNNEQFFGPGTRLTVL.

This clonotype has a count of ten or more. The chain links TRBV5-1 to TRBJ2-6; D unclear. The V gene lost 0 bases and the J gene lost 1 base, with 5 bases spanning the gap. This CDR3 has 15 residues. From germline, CDR1 is SGHRS and CDR2 YFSETQ. Here the CDR3 DNA reads TGCGCCAGCAGCTTGGTGGTGTCTGGGGCCAACGTCCTGACTTTC. Translating it yields CASSLVVSGANVLTF. The variable domain in full, completed from reference TRBV5-1 and TRBJ2-6, reads KAGVTQTPRYLIKTRGQQVTLSCSPISGHRSVSWYQQTPGQGLQFLFEYFSETQRNKGNFPGRFSGRQFSNSRSEMNVSTLELGDSALYLCASSLVVSGANVLTFGAGSRLTVL.

The genes are TRBV12-3 or TRBV12-4 and TRBJ2-6; perhaps D is TRBD1 or TRBD2 (6 bases each). The V end was cut by 5 bases, the J end by 2 bases, with 16 bases between. The CDR3 sequence is 17 residues long. The CDR3: CASSPHSGGPGANVLTF. CDR3 DNA sequence: TGTGCCAGCAGTCCCCACTCCGGGGGCCCTGGGGCCAACGTCCTGACTTTC.

As regards this clonotype: At one boundary the junction diverges from the germline segment, which might be a read error. The chain employs TRBV10-3 and TRBJ2-1, with D maybe TRBD2 (6 bases). This CDR3 region has 15 residues. CDR1 is ENHRY and CDR2 is SYGVKD in the germline V gene. CDR3 residues: CAISESGGAYNERFF. For the CDR3, the DNA is TGTGCCATCAGTGAGTCCGGCGGGGCCTACAATGAGCGGTTCTTC.

The rearrangement uses TRBV29-1 and TRBJ1-2; no definite D call. Per germline, CDR1 SQVTM and CDR2 ANQGSEA. This CDR3 has 14 residues. The ends were cut back, 0 bases at V and 4 bases at J, with 12 bases in the middle. Written as DNA, the CDR3 is TGCAGCGTTGAAGACGTCAGAGTTTTCTATGGCTACACCTTC. As protein: CSVEDVRVFYGYTF.

This chain joins TRBV7-8 and TRBJ1-1, with TRBD1 matching 7 bases. The length of the CDR3 is 15 residues. CDR1 and CDR2 (germline): SGHVS, FQNEAQ. V lost 5 bases and J lost 5; bases outside the gene matches: 11. CDR3 nucleotide sequence: TGTGCCAGCAGCGGTACTACAGGGGCGCCGACTGAAGCTTTCTTT. It yields the protein CASSGTTGAPTEAFF.

J is TRBJ2-3 and V is TRBV4-2; 11 nucleotides align to TRBD1. J was trimmed by 1 base and V by 7 bases; bases with no gene match: 7. Germline assignment: CDR1 LGHNA and CDR2 YNFKEQ. The CDR3 spans 16 residues. The CDR3 protein is CASTRTGGPRTDTQYF. In DNA, the CDR3 is TGTGCCAGCACCCGGACAGGGGGCCCCCGCACAGATACGCAGTATTTT.

This clonotype appeared a few times. This sequence joins TRBV15 and TRBJ2-6; the D is unclear. Trimming pared 4 bases from V and 0 bases from J, leaving 4 bases between. The CDR3 totals 14 residues. Germline CDR1 LNHNV, CDR2 YYDKDF (reference sequence). The CDR3 DNA reads as TGTGCCACCAGCATCGACTCTGGGGCCAACGTCCTGACTTTC. Encoded protein: CATSIDSGANVLTF.

This clonotype was seen more than once but under ten times. J is TRBJ2-7 and V is TRBV10-2; D unresolved. Trimming removed 5 bases from V and 1 base from J, with 12 bases in between. Germline values: CDR1 WSHSY, CDR2 SAAADI. This CDR3 comprises 14 residues. In nucleotides, the CDR3 is TGCGCCAGCAGTAGCCATAGCCCTTCCTACGAGCAGTACTTC. Protein product: CASSSHSPSYEQYF.

The chain carries TRBV4-2 and TRBJ2-2; 10 bases fit TRBD2. This CDR3 has 17 amino acids. Trimming cost V 0 bases and J 8 bases; bases outside gene matches: 9. The germline CDR1 and CDR2 sequences are LGHNA and YNFKEQ. The CDR3 region is CASSQEPSGGLMGELFF. The CDR3 bases are TGTGCCAGCAGCCAAGAGCCTAGCGGGGGTCTGATGGGGGAGCTGTTTTTT.

This clonotype was detected many times. The chain links TRBV10-3 to TRBJ2-1; D is unresolved. The CDR3 is 13 residues long. V shed 7 bases and J shed 1 base, with 8 bases lying between them. CDR1 is ENHRY, CDR2 SYGVKD, per germline. CDR3 bases: TGTGCCATCACCGCGGTATCCTACAATGAGCAGTTCTTC. As protein: CAITAVSYNEQFF.

In its sample, this clonotype was seen a few times. This chain uses TRBV7-8 with TRBJ2-7, with 8 bases identical to TRBD1. Trimming cost V 5 bases and J 0 bases; bases outside gene matches: 18. The CDR3 runs to 19 residues. Germline CDR1 SGHVS, CDR2 FQNEAQ. In DNA, the CDR3 is TGTGCCAGCAGCCTAGGGCGAGACAGGGGCCCTTTTGCCTCCTACGAGCAGTACTTC. The encoded protein is CASSLGRDRGPFASYEQYF.